This TCR beta chain was observed in a study of post-analysis software for immune sequencing data. Study-wide context: Disease trajectories encompassed relapsing-remitting, secondary progressive and progressive-relapsing multiple sclerosis. Study-level findings and limits: Samples from a shared batch, those prepared together, strongly co-clustered by F measure. In patients, five TRBV segments were more frequent than in controls, with TRBV5-6, TRBV5-1 and TRBV20-1 among them. Controls had significantly higher normalized Chao1 diversity than multiple sclerosis patients.

The CDR3 runs 15 residues. The V gene's germline CDR1 is LGHDT and CDR2 YNNKEL (reference sequence). V lost 2 bases and J lost 7, with 18 bases in between. Regarding this clonotype: What it binds is unknown.

The authors incorporated unique molecular identifiers into the TCR beta cDNA libraries. Each CDR3 protein gets one entry after TCRdb re-called the PCR reads with MiXCR. Of 500,000 to 600,000 distinct CDR3 sequences listed, roughly 45% are singletons. The sequenced material came from blood. J is TRBJ2-7 and V is TRBV3-1; no clear D gene. This sequence was found in a girl between 5 and 17 years old with multiple sclerosis. The CDR3 sequence is CASSQHRALSGEQYF. The CDR3 bases are TGTGCCAGCAGCCAACACCGGGCCCTTTCAGGAGAGCAGTACTTC.